One sample yielded the 5 T cell receptor beta chains listed below, sequenced in a study of blood T cell repertoires in COVID-19 (dated by TCRdb to 2018 to 2020). Libraries were built with the immunoSEQ multiplex PCR assay. Here the immuneACCESS table is served through TCRdb, limited to in-frame sequences with V and J called. Missing clones are a known gap in these copies; in checked studies unresolved V genes cover under half, and the rest lacks a known reason. The sample has about 280,000 clones on record, under 90% of them singletons. Approximately 9% of the sample goes to the ten largest clones. Sequenced input: peripheral blood. Receptors were obtained from a woman between 50 and 59 years old who had recovered from COVID-19.

This sequence joins TRBV30 and TRBJ1-2; TRBD1 matches at 9 bases. CDR1 GTSNPN and CDR2 SVGIG come from the germline V gene (reference sequence). The CDR3 is 13 amino acids. The junction had 5 bases not matched to a gene; V was cut back by 2 bases and J by 7 bases. The DNA for the CDR3 is TGTGCCTGGAGTCTGGACAGGGGTGCTGGCTACACCTTC. Translation: CAWSLDRGAGYTF. Complete variable domain (other parts from reference TRBV30 and TRBJ1-2): SQTIHQWPATLVQPVGSPLSLECTVEGTSNPNLYWYRQAAGRGLQLLFYSVGIGQISSEVPQNLSASRPQDRQFILSSKKLLLSDSGFYLCAWSLDRGAGYTFGSGTRLTVV.

This sequence joins TRBV23-1 and TRBJ1-5; 10 positions match TRBD1. TRBV23-1 is treated as an ORF (open reading frame) with a function not yet certain. Unmatched junction bases numbered 6, after V lost 0 bases and J lost 1 base. CDR3 size: 18 residues. CDR3: CASSQSGTGARSNQPQHF. The CDR3 DNA reads as TGCGCCAGCAGTCAATCGGGGACAGGGGCTCGAAGCAATCAGCCCCAGCATTTT.

V is TRBV2 and J is TRBJ1-6; 7 bases fit TRBD1. This CDR3 is 14 amino acids long. Germline CDR1 SNHLY, CDR2 FYNNEI. The ends lost 8 bases at V and 7 bases at J; junction bases unmatched: 8. CDR3 sequence: CASSPGQKNSPLHF. DNA for the CDR3: TGTGCCAGCTCCCCGGGACAGAAGAATTCACCCCTCCACTTT.

This clone turned up a few times. V and J are TRBV9 and TRBJ1-6; D is perhaps TRBD1 (6 bases). V lost 0 bases and J 9 bases, leaving 10 bases between the germline ends. The V gene's germline CDR1 is SGDLS and CDR2 YYNGEE. This CDR3 is 14 amino acids long. The CDR3 reads CASSVDRVGSPLHF. The CDR3 region has the DNA TGTGCCAGCAGCGTAGACAGGGTAGGTTCACCCCTCCACTTT.

The V gene is TRBV18, the J gene TRBJ2-3; D is undetermined. CDR3 size: 13 residues. Germline V gene lookup returns CDR1 KGHSH and CDR2 LQKENI. V was cut by 0 bases and J by 5 bases, with 6 bases left in between. Written as DNA, the CDR3 is TGTGCCAGCTCACCACCCCCCCAAGATACGCAGTATTTT. The encoded protein is CASSPPPQDTQYF. Drawing the rest from reference TRBV18 and TRBJ2-3, the complete variable domain is NAGVMQNPRHLVRRRGQEARLRCSPMKGHSHVYWYRQLPEEGLKFMVYLQKENIIDESGMPKERFSAEFPKEGPSILRIQQVVRGDSAAYFCASSPPPQDTQYFGPGTRLTVL.